This T cell receptor beta chain emerged from a study of T cell responses to AZD1222 COVID-19 vaccine. Repertoires were generated with immunoSEQ multiplex PCR, while TCRdb's copy carries only in-frame clones and drops some. The table has approximately 260,000 clones, more than 85% seen once. The germline CDR1 and CDR2 sequences are SEHNR and FQNEAQ (reference sequence). The ends were cut back, 5 bases at V and 5 bases at J, with 13 bases in the middle. The CDR3 contains 13 residues. The source material was peripheral blood, sampled on day 0 of AZD1222 vaccination. The V call is TRBV7-9, the J call TRBJ2-7; D gene unclear. This TCR was recovered from an adult in good health. CDR3 amino acids: CASSHRGRDEQYF. CDR3 sequence (DNA): TGTGCCAGCAGCCACCGAGGACGAGACGAGCAGTACTTC.